These T cell receptor beta chains were read from a single sample in a study of T cell responses to AZD1222 COVID-19 vaccine. Clones were sequenced by immunoSEQ multiplex PCR, and TCRdb holds only the in-frame ones, with some missing. Of about 140,000 clones in the sample, approximately 90% were seen once. The sequences come from peripheral blood, collected on day 0 of AZD1222 vaccination. All receptors come from an adult in good health. CDR3s include the opening cysteine and the closing phenylalanine or tryptophan. The D gene is left open where the match is weak. Rows may omit the clone size; those that give it use once, few, many or a size class.

cdr3_aa cdr3_nt j_call v_call clone_size d_call
CASSLRDTYEQYF TGTGCCAGCAGCTTGAGAGATACCTACGAGCAGTACTTC TRBJ2-7 TRBV7-2 . .
CASGHKRGDSYNEQFF TGTGCTAGTGGTCACAAGCGGGGCGACTCCTACAATGAGCAGTTCTTC TRBJ2-1 TRBV12-5 once TRBD2
CASSLEWGQPQHF TGTGCCAGCAGTTTGGAGTGGGGCCAGCCCCAGCATTTT TRBJ1-5 TRBV12-3/TRBV12-4 . .
CASRRISYGYTF TGTGCCAGCAGACGGATCTCCTATGGCTACACCTTC TRBJ1-2 TRBV2 . .
CASSVEGGGMGETQYF TGTGCCAGCAGCGTAGAAGGAGGGGGCATGGGAGAGACCCAGTACTTC TRBJ2-5 TRBV9 . .
CASSPNPYRQPGRVNEKLFF TGCGCCAGCAGCCCAAACCCGTATCGCCAGCCAGGGCGGGTAAACGAAAAACTGTTTTTT TRBJ1-4 TRBV5-1 few .
CASSFGTKVGELFF TGTGCCAGCAGCTTCGGGACTAAGGTCGGGGAGCTGTTTTTT TRBJ2-2 TRBV11-2 . TRBD2
CASSQEGPGVFQKLFF TGTGCCAGCAGCCAGGAGGGGCCGGGTGTATTTCAAAAACTGTTTTTT TRBJ1-4 TRBV5-8 . .
CASRRGRALGAFF TGTGCCAGCAGGAGGGGCAGGGCGCTTGGAGCTTTCTTT TRBJ1-1 TRBV6-5 . .
CASRETGVDGYTF TGTGCCAGCAGGGAGACGGGGGTGGATGGCTACACCTTC TRBJ1-2 TRBV5-5 . .
CASGRQGVGYTF TGTGCCAGCGGGCGACAGGGTGTTGGCTACACCTTC TRBJ1-2 TRBV2 once TRBD1
CASSISAGVGGQETQYF TGTGCCAGTAGTATCTCGGCAGGGGTAGGGGGGCAAGAGACCCAGTACTTC TRBJ2-5 TRBV19 once .
CASSLLTQSYNEQFF TGTGCCAGCAGCTTGTTAACGCAGTCCTACAATGAGCAGTTCTTC TRBJ2-1 TRBV5-6 . .
CASSPLLGGGYTF TGTGCCAGCTCGCCCCTCTTGGGAGGGGGCTACACCTTC TRBJ1-2 TRBV6-5 . .
CASRGKRGGIRSPLHF TGTGCCAGCAGGGGGAAGCGGGGAGGAATCAGGTCACCCCTCCACTTT TRBJ1-6 TRBV27 . .
CASSIETGGRYYQPQHF TGTGCCAGTAGTATAGAGACAGGGGGCAGGTATTATCAGCCCCAGCATTTT TRBJ1-5 TRBV19 . TRBD1
CSVGTAGSPGELFF TGCAGCGTGGGGACAGCTGGAAGTCCCGGGGAGCTGTTTTTT TRBJ2-2 TRBV29-1 . TRBD1
CASSSNSGSGGNEQFF TGTGCCAGCAGTTCAAATAGCGGGAGCGGTGGCAATGAGCAGTTCTTC TRBJ2-1 TRBV6-2/TRBV6-3 once TRBD2
CASSHIATYNEQFF TGCGCCAGCAGCCACATTGCAACCTACAATGAGCAGTTCTTC TRBJ2-1 TRBV4-1 . .
CASSYPSGQGFAEAFF TGTGCCAGCAGTTACCCCTCGGGACAGGGGTTTGCTGAAGCTTTCTTT TRBJ1-1 TRBV6-5 . TRBD1
CASSQVPSGNSGANVLTF TGCGCCAGCAGCCAAGTCCCTAGCGGGAACTCTGGGGCCAACGTCCTGACTTTC TRBJ2-6 TRBV4-1 . TRBD2
CASSPPRGGISPLHF TGTGCCAGCAGTCCTCCCAGGGGGGGGATTTCACCCCTCCACTTT TRBJ1-6 TRBV27 . TRBD1
CASSLGGITDTQYF TGTGCCAGCAGCTTAGGAGGGATCACAGATACGCAGTATTTT TRBJ2-3 TRBV7-2 . .
CASRVITGGIGGYTF TGCGCCAGCCGAGTAATAACAGGGGGCATAGGTGGCTACACCTTC TRBJ1-2 TRBV5-1 . TRBD1
CASGLVQGAEAFF TGTGCTAGTGGTTTGGTACAGGGCGCGGAAGCTTTCTTT TRBJ1-1 TRBV12-5 . .
CASSQDLSGRMNTEAFF TGCGCCAGCAGCCAAGACCTAAGCGGACGGATGAACACTGAAGCTTTCTTT TRBJ1-1 TRBV4-1 . .
CASTLRRGTDTQYF TGTGCCAGCACCCTCCGGCGGGGCACAGATACGCAGTATTTT TRBJ2-3 TRBV28 . .
CASSPRFEYNEQFF TGTGCCAGCAGCCCCCGGTTTGAATACAATGAGCAGTTCTTC TRBJ2-1 TRBV9 . .
CASSPGPSGTPRAYNEQFF TGTGCCAGCAGCCCTGGCCCTAGCGGGACCCCCCGCGCCTACAATGAGCAGTTCTTC TRBJ2-1 TRBV5-4 . TRBD2
CASSRRTGGEQYF TGTGCCAGCAGTCGCCGGACAGGTGGAGAGCAGTACTTC TRBJ2-7 TRBV6-5 once TRBD1
CASSLGGTGLTDTQYF TGCGCCAGCAGCTTGGGTGGGACAGGCCTCACAGATACGCAGTATTTT TRBJ2-3 TRBV5-1 . TRBD1
CASSISVGGSTDTQYF TGTGCCAGCAGCATCTCCGTTGGGGGTAGCACAGATACGCAGTATTTT TRBJ2-3 TRBV11-3 once .
CASSQGQGEGYTF TGTGCCAGCAGCCAAGGACAGGGAGAGGGCTACACCTTC TRBJ1-2 TRBV7-9 . TRBD1
CASSPDLASGSYGYTF TGTGCCAGCAGCCCCGACCTAGCTAGTGGGTCCTATGGCTACACCTTC TRBJ1-2 TRBV11-2 . .
CASTPFLGGSGEQFF TGTGCCAGCACCCCCTTTCTCGGCGGGAGTGGTGAGCAGTTCTTC TRBJ2-1 TRBV5-4 . TRBD2
CAWGDGSSYEQYF TGTGCCTGGGGGGACGGAAGCTCCTACGAGCAGTACTTC TRBJ2-7 TRBV30 once .
CASSPWTGVTNTEAFF TGCGCCAGCAGCCCTTGGACTGGGGTAACGAACACTGAAGCTTTCTTT TRBJ1-1 TRBV5-1 . .
CASSFLSPRDNEQFF TGCGCCAGCAGCTTCCTTTCTCCGAGAGACAATGAGCAGTTCTTC TRBJ2-1 TRBV5-1 . .
CASSLVEREKLFF TGCGCCAGCAGCTTGGTGGAGAGGGAAAAACTGTTTTTT TRBJ1-4 TRBV5-1 . .
CASSRIYVTGELFF TGCGCCAGCAGCCGCATCTATGTAACCGGGGAGCTGTTTTTT TRBJ2-2 TRBV4-3 . .
CASSSDESGYTF TGTGCCAGCAGTTCTGACGAAAGTGGCTACACCTTC TRBJ1-2 TRBV12-3/TRBV12-4 . .
CASSLVRTYNEQFF TGTGCCAGCAGCTTAGTAAGGACGTACAATGAGCAGTTCTTC TRBJ2-1 TRBV11-2 . .
CASGLVHGTGPGELFF TGTGCTAGTGGTTTGGTACACGGAACAGGGCCCGGGGAGCTGTTTTTT TRBJ2-2 TRBV12-5 . .
CASSEGGDRQETQYF TGCGCCAGCAGTGAAGGTGGGGACAGGCAAGAGACCCAGTACTTC TRBJ2-5 TRBV10-1 few TRBD1
CASSYTGETGELFF TGCGCCAGCAGCTACACAGGGGAGACCGGGGAGCTGTTTTTT TRBJ2-2 TRBV4-3 . TRBD1
CASSPNPQGGYGYTF TGTGCCAGCAGCCCAAATCCACAGGGGGGCTATGGCTACACCTTC TRBJ1-2 TRBV5-4 . TRBD1